A single sample gave rise to the 14 T cell receptor beta chains below, sequenced in a study of response to subunit inactivated influenza vaccine. Using its own MiXCR run on the RT-PCR reads, TCRdb lists one record per CDR3 protein. Here the sample spans 250,000 to 350,000 distinct CDR3 sequences, about 20% being singletons. This sample comprised PBMCs from blood, obtained about 20 months after vaccination. Receptors were obtained from a man aged 50 to 69 who received an inactivated influenza vaccine.

Many counts were recorded for this clonotype. The genes are TRBV5-1 and TRBJ2-3, with TRBD1 as a possible D gene (6 bases). Germline V gene lookup returns CDR1 SGHRS and CDR2 YFSETQ. This CDR3 spans 15 amino acids. The ends were cut back, 2 bases at V and 0 bases at J, with 10 bases in the middle. The CDR3 loop reads CASSFRTGSTDTQYF. CDR3 sequence (DNA): TGCGCCAGCAGCTTCCGAACAGGGAGCACAGATACGCAGTATTTT. The variable domain in full, completed from reference TRBV5-1 and TRBJ2-3, reads KAGVTQTPRYLIKTRGQQVTLSCSPISGHRSVSWYQQTPGQGLQFLFEYFSETQRNKGNFPGRFSGRQFSNSRSEMNVSTLELGDSALYLCASSFRTGSTDTQYFGPGTRLTVL.

The chain joins TRBV27 to TRBJ2-7; TRBD1 agrees at 9 bases. CDR1 and CDR2 from the germline V gene are MNHEY and SMNVEV (reference sequence). The CDR3 is made up of 14 amino acids. The J segment lost 7 bases and the V segment lost 5 bases, leaving 9 bases of the junction unmatched. The DNA of the CDR3 is TGTGCCAGCAGTATTAACAGGGGGCCAAATGAGCAGTACTTC. The encoded protein is CASSINRGPNEQYF.

The chain recombines TRBV28 with TRBJ2-4, with D perhaps matching TRBD2 (5 bases). CDR1 is MDHEN and CDR2 is SYDVKM in the germline V gene. The CDR3 runs 13 residues. The germline V and J ends were trimmed by 7 bases and 2 bases, with 9 bases remaining between them. The CDR3 sequence: CASIAGTKNIQYF. Written as DNA, the CDR3 is TGTGCCAGCATTGCCGGGACCAAAAACATTCAGTACTTC.

The V call is TRBV28, the J call TRBJ1-6, with TRBD1 as a possible D gene (5 bases). This CDR3 has 14 residues. Germline CDR1 reads MDHEN; CDR2 reads SYDVKM. V was trimmed by 7 bases and J by 6 bases, leaving 13 bases between them. The chain's CDR3 is CASTRDGTNSPLHF. CDR3 bases: TGTGCCAGCACTCGGGACGGAACTAATTCACCCCTCCACTTT.

The chain is built from TRBV7-9 and TRBJ2-2, with 8 bases aligning to TRBD2. The CDR3 runs 17 residues. In germline, CDR1 is SEHNR, CDR2 FQNEAQ (reference sequence). V shed 4 bases, J shed 3 bases, and the junction held 10 bases outside the gene matches. The CDR3 loop reads CASSSIAGTEYTGELFF. The CDR3 coding sequence is TGTGCCAGCAGCTCTATAGCGGGGACCGAATACACCGGGGAGCTGTTTTTT.

There are many counts of this clonotype. V gene TRBV5-1 combines with J gene TRBJ1-1, with D uncertain. The length of the CDR3 is 11 residues. V was trimmed by 4 bases and J by 3 bases, leaving 4 bases between them. The germline CDR1 and CDR2 sequences are SGHRS and YFSETQ. CDR3 DNA sequence: TGCGCCAGCAGCGAGGACACTGAAGCTTTCTTT. It translates to CASSEDTEAFF.

The J gene is TRBJ1-1, the V gene TRBV27; TRBD1 aligns across 7 bases. The germline V gene has CDR1 MNHEY and CDR2 SMNVEV (reference sequence). Trimming cost V 6 bases and J 5 bases; bases outside gene matches: 12. CDR3 length equals 15 residues. This CDR3 reads CASSPEEGARTEAFF. The CDR3 coding sequence is TGTGCCAGCAGCCCGGAGGAGGGGGCGCGGACTGAAGCTTTCTTT.

The chain recombines TRBV3-1 with TRBJ2-7; no reliable D call. Germline loops: CDR1 LGHDT, CDR2 YNNKEL (reference sequence). Trimming took off 5 bases at V and 6 bases at J, with 17 bases between the two ends. There are 14 residues in the CDR3. CDR3: CASSATDGWGEQYF. CDR3 DNA sequence: TGTGCCAGCAGCGCCACGGATGGTTGGGGCGAGCAGTACTTC.

This clonotype was picked up many times. The gene calls are TRBV27 and TRBJ1-6; the match to TRBD1 covers 7 bases. CDR1 and CDR2 from the germline V gene are MNHEY and SMNVEV (reference sequence). This CDR3 region has 15 residues. V shed 3 bases, J shed 5 bases, and the junction held 4 bases outside the gene matches. This CDR3 is CASSLGQGDNSPLHF. The CDR3 DNA reads as TGTGCCAGCAGTTTGGGCCAGGGGGATAATTCACCCCTCCACTTT.

This clonotype came up many times. The chain links TRBV4-1 to TRBJ2-3, with a tentative D call TRBD2 (5 bases). The CDR3 is 19 residues long. Deletions cut 5 bases from V and 0 bases from J, with 24 bases between. Looked up from germline, CDR1 is MGHRA and CDR2 is YSYEKL. CDR3 loop: CASSFQSRRGGSSTDTQYF. Here the CDR3 DNA reads TGCGCCAGCAGCTTCCAATCCCGAAGAGGCGGGTCTAGCACAGATACGCAGTATTTT.

This clonotype was counted a few times. The V gene is TRBV24-1, the J gene TRBJ1-5, with D possibly matching TRBD1 (5 bases). The CDR3 length is 16 residues. Between the trimmed V and J ends, which lost 3 bases and 3 bases, there was a span of 14 bases. From germline, CDR1 is KGHDR and CDR2 SFDVKD. The CDR3 coding sequence is TGTGCCACCAGTGATCCGGGGCGGGGGGACAATCAGCCCCAGCATTTT. Translation gives CATSDPGRGDNQPQHF.

This clonotype was seen many times. The J gene is TRBJ1-1, the V gene TRBV7-2, with 8 bases aligning to TRBD1. CDR3 size: 13 residues. Germline V gene sequence: CDR1 SGHTA, CDR2 FQGNSA. V shed 1 base and J 5 bases; nucleotides not matched to a gene: 0. The CDR3 coding sequence is TGTGCCAGCAGCTTAGGACAGGGGACTGAAGCTTTCTTT. This codes for CASSLGQGTEAFF.

This clonotype was detected only a few times. V gene TRBV30 combines with J gene TRBJ1-4, with D tentatively TRBD1 (6 bases). This CDR3 comprises 14 residues. Germline CDR1 reads GTSNPN; CDR2 reads SVGIG (reference sequence). Trimming removed 4 bases from V and 5 bases from J, with 14 bases in between. CDR3 coding DNA: TGTGCCTGGAACCAGGGGATGGTGAATGAAAAACTGTTTTTT. This sequence encodes CAWNQGMVNEKLFF.

The chain is built from TRBV20-1 and TRBJ1-6, with unresolved D. Trimming left V 0 bases short and J 8 bases short, with 11 bases between. This CDR3 has 14 amino acids. Per germline, CDR1 DFQATT and CDR2 SNEGSKA (reference sequence). The CDR3 reads CSARDGAGYSPLHF. For the CDR3, the DNA is TGCAGTGCTAGAGATGGCGCAGGATATTCACCCCTCCACTTT.